These 11 T cell receptor beta chains were sequenced from one sample in a study of cytomegalovirus exposure and HLA in healthy donors (dated by TCRdb to the late 2010s). Libraries were prepared through the immunoSEQ multiplex PCR assay. For the multiplex PCR, a mixture combining 60 forward primers for TCR Vbeta segments and 13 reverse primers for TCR Jbeta segments was used. TCRdb obtained this table from immuneACCESS and retained in-frame rearrangements with V and J assigned. These tables miss some clones; where compared with another copy, unresolved V genes account for less than half of the shortfall, and the remainder is unexplained. The sample data list some 150,000 clones, and 85% to 90% of these were observed just once. The ten biggest clones cover less than 5.5% of the sample. Material: PBMCs. The source is a woman aged 25 to 39 in good health and CMV-seronegative.

The rearrangement uses TRBV2 and TRBJ2-3; D may be TRBD2 (6 bases). V dropped 2 bases and J dropped 1 base, with 7 bases sitting between them. The CDR3 has 14 amino acids. The germline V gene encodes CDR1 SNHLY and CDR2 FYNNEI. CDR3: CASSETGGTDTQYF. CDR3 DNA sequence: TGTGCCAGCAGTGAAACGGGAGGCACAGATACGCAGTATTTT.

Remarks on this clone: Other DNA sequences of this sample code for an identical CDR3. The genes are TRBV5-6 and TRBJ1-1; perhaps TRBD1 as D (5 bases). CDR3 length: 16 amino acids. Germline-derived CDR1 and CDR2 are SGHDT and YYEEEE. Trimming removed 3 bases at V and 0 bases at J, with 15 bases between. The CDR3 sequence is CASSSTGDLMNTEAFF. DNA of the CDR3: TGTGCCAGCAGCTCTACAGGTGATTTAATGAACACTGAAGCTTTCTTT.

The J gene is TRBJ2-7, the V gene TRBV19, with 8 positions matching TRBD1. CDR1 and CDR2 from the germline V gene are LNHDA and SQIVND (reference sequence). V lost 3 bases, J lost 1 base, and 5 bases stayed unmatched. The CDR3 has 15 residues. For the CDR3, the DNA is TGTGCCAGTAGTATTGGGACAGGTTCATCCTACGAGCAGTACTTC. This codes for CASSIGTGSSYEQYF.

The chain links TRBV11-2 to TRBJ2-1; D may be TRBD2 (6 bases). This CDR3 comprises 15 residues. Germline CDR1 reads SGHAT; CDR2 reads FQNNGV. With 1 base removed from V and 3 bases from J, the gap between germline ends came to 10 bases. The CDR3 protein is CASSLAGADYNEQFF. For the CDR3, the DNA is TGTGCCAGCAGCTTAGCGGGAGCGGACTACAATGAGCAGTTCTTC.

The chain is built from TRBV21-1 and TRBJ2-2; the D call in the table, TRBD2, was not verified against the DNA. TRBV21-1 is classified as a pseudogene. The CDR3 loop spans 17 amino acids. Written as DNA, the CDR3 is TGTGCCAGCAGCAAAGTAACCGCTAGCGGGAACACCGGGGAGCTGTTTTTT. Translating it yields CASSKVTASGNTGELFF.

The V call is TRBV5-1, the J call TRBJ2-1, with TRBD2 identical over 7 bases. The CDR3 is 16 residues long. Looked up from germline, CDR1 is SGHRS and CDR2 is YFSETQ. V was clipped by 0 bases and J by 0 bases; unmatched bases: 3. The CDR3 is CASSLAGGSSYNEQFF. The CDR3 bases are TGCGCCAGCAGCTTGGCCGGGGGGAGCTCCTACAATGAGCAGTTCTTC.

The V and J genes are TRBV28 and TRBJ2-2; the match to TRBD2 covers 10 bases. Trimming took 3 bases from V and 4 from J; bases not matched to a gene: 14. Germline CDR1 reads MDHEN; CDR2 reads SYDVKM. The CDR3 sequence is 19 residues long. The CDR3 here is CASSFGVQTSGLVTGELFF. CDR3 bases: TGTGCCAGCAGTTTTGGGGTCCAGACTAGCGGGTTAGTCACCGGGGAGCTGTTTTTT.

V gene TRBV2 combines with J gene TRBJ2-7; weak D call: TRBD1 (5 bases). The length of the CDR3 is 12 residues. V was pared by 6 bases and J by 0 bases, with 6 bases between. Germline V lookup: CDR1 SNHLY, CDR2 FYNNEI. CDR3 bases: TGTGCCAGCAGCAGGGTCTCCTACGAGCAGTACTTC. Translation gives CASSRVSYEQYF.

This rearrangement joins TRBV7-9 to TRBJ1-1; 10 bases match TRBD1. Germline V gene lookup returns CDR1 SEHNR and CDR2 FQNEAQ (reference sequence). The CDR3 has 12 amino acids. Trimming removed 5 bases from V and 11 bases from J; junction bases left unmatched: 5. In DNA form, the CDR3 reads TGTGCCAGCAGCCGACAGGGGGCGATGGCTTTCTTT. This translates into CASSRQGAMAFF.

This chain uses TRBV5-6 with TRBJ2-7; 10 bases match TRBD2. Germline-derived CDR1 and CDR2 are SGHDT and YYEEEE. The J segment lost 2 bases and the V segment lost 1 base, leaving 3 bases of the junction unmatched. The CDR3 totals 15 residues. CDR3 residues: CASSLRLAGAYEQYF. CDR3 DNA sequence: TGTGCCAGCAGCTTGAGGCTAGCGGGAGCCTACGAGCAGTACTTC.

This chain connects TRBV28 to TRBJ1-2; a possible D gene is TRBD1 (5 bases). V lost 8 bases, J lost 6 bases, and 7 bases lay in between. The CDR3 consists of 10 residues. The germline V gene has CDR1 MDHEN and CDR2 SYDVKM. Here the CDR3 reads CASGTHGYTF. CDR3 DNA: TGTGCCAGCGGGACTCATGGCTACACCTTC.